These T cell receptor beta chains were read from a single sample in a study of T cell responses to AZD1222 COVID-19 vaccine. The repertoire was sequenced with immunoSEQ multiplex PCR; TCRdb's copy has only in-frame clones and lacks some. In the table there are 150,000 to 160,000 clones, under 95% of which are singletons. The source was peripheral blood, collected on day 0 of AZD1222 vaccination. These receptors came from an adult in good health. Each CDR3 is given with its conserved first and last residue. The order of the fields is D gene, J gene, clone size, V gene, CDR3 DNA, CDR3 protein. The D gene is left open where the match is weak. Size values are once, few and many counts, or a class for expanded clones, and some rows have none.

>TRBD1|TRBJ2-5|NA|TRBV9
TGTGCCAGCAGCGGACAGGGGGCGCACGAGACCCAGTACTTC
CASSGQGAHETQYF
>NA|TRBJ2-3|NA|TRBV5-4
TGTGCCAGCAGCTTGGTAGGGAGCACAGATACGCAGTATTTT
CASSLVGSTDTQYF
>NA|TRBJ1-1|NA|TRBV18
TGTGCCAGCTCACCACCCGGGGCACCCAAGAACACTGAAGCTTTCTTT
CASSPPGAPKNTEAFF
>NA|TRBJ2-3|NA|TRBV27
TGTGCCAGCAGCTTAGGGCTTACCACAGATACGCAGTATTTT
CASSLGLTTDTQYF
>NA|TRBJ1-1|NA|TRBV9
TGTGCCAGCACCGGTTTACAGAATTCTCTTATGAACACTGAAGCTTTCTTT
CASTGLQNSLMNTEAFF
>NA|TRBJ1-5|NA|TRBV27
TGTGCCAGCAGGCCGGACCCCAGGGTTCAGCCCCAGCATTTT
CASRPDPRVQPQHF
>NA|TRBJ1-6|NA|TRBV7-9
TGTGCCAGCAGCTTTTTAGGCCAGAACCTCAAATCACCCCTCCACTTT
CASSFLGQNLKSPLHF
>NA|TRBJ2-5|NA|TRBV11-3
TGTGCCAGCAGCTTAGGGGAGACCCAGTACTTC
CASSLGETQYF
>NA|TRBJ1-1|NA|TRBV30
TGTGCCTGGAGTGTCGGTGAGGGGAGGGATGAAGCTTTCTTT
CAWSVGEGRDEAFF
>NA|TRBJ1-1|NA|TRBV24-1
TGTGCCACCAGTGAACAGGGTCGCGCTTTCTTT
CATSEQGRAFF
>TRBD2|TRBJ2-3|NA|TRBV9
TGTGCCAGCAGTGCCGGGAGGGCCGGGTTGGATACGCAGTATTTT
CASSAGRAGLDTQYF
>TRBD1|TRBJ1-3|NA|TRBV19
TGTGCCAGTAGTTTAGCGGCGGGACAGGGCAGAAACACCATATATTTT
CASSLAAGQGRNTIYF
>NA|TRBJ1-2|NA|TRBV27
TGTGCCAGCAGTTTATCTGCTGCCATAAATAGCTACACCTTC
CASSLSAAINSYTF
>NA|TRBJ1-2|NA|TRBV9
TGTGCCAGCAGCGTAGGGACGGATTATGGCTACACCTTC
CASSVGTDYGYTF
>TRBD1|TRBJ1-1|NA|TRBV7-3
TGTGCCAGCAGCCAGGAGGGGGCGATCCGGAACACTGAAGCTTTCTTT
CASSQEGAIRNTEAFF
>NA|TRBJ1-5|once|TRBV2
TGTGCCAGCAACCCGACAGTGTCGAATCAGCCCCAGCATTTT
CASNPTVSNQPQHF
>NA|TRBJ1-1|few|TRBV9
TGTGCCAGCAGCGTAGGGATGCCGGGGACTGAAGCTTTCTTT
CASSVGMPGTEAFF
>TRBD2|TRBJ2-1|NA|TRBV5-1
TGCGCCAGCTACCCCGGACTAGCGGGGGGGCCTAGGAACAATGAGCAGTTCTTC
CASYPGLAGGPRNNEQFF
>TRBD1|TRBJ2-5|once|TRBV18
TGTGCCAGCTCACACCGGGACAGGAGGGTCCAAGAGACCCAGTACTTC
CASSHRDRRVQETQYF
>NA|TRBJ2-2|once|TRBV20-1
TGCAGTGCTAATGAGGGTACGGGCACCGGGGAGCTGTTTTTT
CSANEGTGTGELFF
>NA|TRBJ1-2|NA|TRBV19
TGTGCCAGCGTCGCCGATAGTCGGCAATATGGCTACACCTTC
CASVADSRQYGYTF
>NA|TRBJ1-6|NA|TRBV2
TGTGCCAGCAGTGGAGGCAGTGTGGATTCACCCCTCCACTTT
CASSGGSVDSPLHF
>NA|TRBJ2-2|NA|TRBV6-5
TGTGCCAGCTTTTTCGGCAGGGCGAACACCGGGGAGCTGTTTTTT
CASFFGRANTGELFF
>TRBD1|TRBJ1-5|NA|TRBV7-9
TGTGCCAGCAGCCTGACAGGGGGCAGGCCCCAGCATTTT
CASSLTGGRPQHF
>NA|TRBJ1-2|NA|TRBV5-1
TGCGCCAGCAGCTGGGGGAAGTTTGTCGGGCAGGGAAATCCCTCACTCGACTATGGCTACACCTTC
CASSWGKFVGQGNPSLDYGYTF
>NA|TRBJ1-1|few|TRBV24-1
TGTGCCACCAGTGAGGGAGCTCGGACTGAAGCTTTCTTT
CATSEGARTEAFF
>NA|TRBJ1-2|NA|TRBV4-1
TGCGCCAGCAGCCAAGCTCGGGGGTTTGGCTACACCTTC
CASSQARGFGYTF
>NA|TRBJ1-4|few|TRBV5-1
TGCGCCAGCAGCTTGTGGCAGGATAATGAAAAACTGTTTTTT
CASSLWQDNEKLFF
>NA|TRBJ1-1|NA|TRBV5-7
TGTGCCAGCAGCTGGGTGGGCGGTGTTGCGCCCACTGAAGCTTTCTTT
CASSWVGGVAPTEAFF
>NA|TRBJ1-1|once|TRBV19
TGTGCCAGTAGTATGACGGAGAACACTGAAGCTTTCTTT
CASSMTENTEAFF
>NA|TRBJ1-3|few|TRBV19
TGTGCCAGCAGGCCGGTGCAACGAAACACCATATATTTT
CASRPVQRNTIYF
>TRBD1|TRBJ1-2|NA|TRBV24-1
TGTGCCACCAGTGGAGGGACAGCCTATGGCTACACCTTC
CATSGGTAYGYTF
>NA|TRBJ1-3|NA|TRBV30
TGTGCCTGGAGTGCCGGGAGCCCCGGCATATATTTT
CAWSAGSPGIYF
>NA|TRBJ2-5|NA|TRBV9
TGTGCCAGCAGCGCCCTTGGGGTGGGCGGAAGGGAGACCCAGTACTTC
CASSALGVGGRETQYF
>NA|TRBJ1-1|NA|TRBV5-8
TGTGCCAGCAACTTCAGGGGAAACACTGAAGCTTTCTTT
CASNFRGNTEAFF
>NA|TRBJ1-1|NA|TRBV5-1
TGCGCCAGCAGCTTGGATGGCGGCAGTCTCTGGGGTTTCTTT
CASSLDGGSLWGFF
>NA|TRBJ2-7|few|TRBV24-1
TGTGCCACCAGTGATCGGGCCCCAGGAGAGCAGTACTTC
CATSDRAPGEQYF
>TRBD1|TRBJ1-2|NA|TRBV9
TGTGCCAGCAGCCCGTGGGGACAGGGGTTCTATGGCTACACCTTC
CASSPWGQGFYGYTF
>TRBD1|TRBJ2-7|NA|TRBV30
TGTGCCTGGAGTGCTGACAGGGGGGAGCAGTACTTC
CAWSADRGEQYF
>TRBD1|TRBJ1-1|NA|TRBV5-8
TGTGCCAGCAGCTTCAGGGGGGCCTTGAACACTGAAGCTTTCTTT
CASSFRGALNTEAFF
>NA|TRBJ1-2|NA|TRBV11-3
TGTGCCAGCAGCTTACGGGGGAATGAAGAAGGCTACACCTTC
CASSLRGNEEGYTF